This T cell receptor beta chain stems from a study of T cell changes during pregnancy in multiple sclerosis. The CDR3 totals 15 residues. Profiled with immunoSEQ multiplex PCR; TCRdb holds only in-frame clones, not every one. The table has approximately 100,000 clones, 75% to 95% seen once. The sequencing here drew on peripheral blood, taken in the second trimester of pregnancy. This sequence was found in a female donor with multiple sclerosis, enrolled in a pregnancy study. The genes are TRBV21-1 and TRBJ2-7; TRBD1 is taken as the D call from the table, unchecked against the DNA. TRBV21-1 is classified as a pseudogene. The CDR3 DNA reads TGTGCCAGCAGCAAACCCAAACAAAGCTCCTACGAGCAGTACTTC. It translates to CASSKPKQSSYEQYF.